The entry below gives a single T cell receptor beta chain sequence along with its context. As yet, its antigen is unknown. Both 60 Vbeta primers and 13 Jbeta primers went into the PCR. Profiled with immunoSEQ multiplex PCR; TCRdb holds only in-frame clones, not every one. The repertoire includes over 150,000 clones, roughly 76% of them detected once, and approximately 2.2% sits in the top ten. CDR1 and CDR2 (germline): MNHNS, SASEGT. V was pared by 2 bases and J by 5 bases, with 11 bases of the junction left unmatched. The CDR3 runs 17 residues. The source of the sample is a study of cytomegalovirus exposure and HLA in healthy donors. Regarding the study as a whole: It was only CMV serostatus that was available as immune exposure information. The number of N-insertions in an Asian-associated ancestry cluster was reportedly below the approximately 700-donor mean in a later analysis. Cytomegalovirus-associated status was assigned to around 160 TCR beta chains. Rare sequences made up most TCRs, while some public TCRs were found in many donors.

The chain is built from TRBV6-1 and TRBJ2-1, with 8 nucleotides matching TRBD2. The clonotype originates from a male donor in good health and CMV-seronegative. Sequencing used PBMCs. CDR3 coding DNA: TGTGCCAGCAGTGAAATTCCGGGGGGGCGGTTCGACAATGAGCAGTTCTTC. Its protein product is CASSEIPGGRFDNEQFF.